These 25 T cell receptor beta chains came from one sample sequenced in a study of cytomegalovirus exposure and HLA in healthy donors. 13 Jbeta primers and 60 Vbeta primers were used for the PCR. The assay was immunoSEQ multiplex PCR, and TCRdb's table has in-frame clones only and misses some. This table holds more than 130,000 clones, 60% to 85% found once. Sequenced material: PBMCs. Receptors originate from a male donor in good health and CMV-seronegative.

This clone was observed a few times. The chain couples TRBV6-1 to TRBJ2-1; 9 bases are a match to TRBD2. The CDR3 spans 16 residues. The V segment lost 3 bases and the J segment 8 bases; nucleotides outside the gene matches: 11. CDR1 and CDR2 (germline): MNHNS, SASEGT. The CDR3 protein is CASSDFGAGGPDEQFF. In nucleotides, the CDR3 is TGTGCCAGCAGTGATTTCGGGGCGGGAGGGCCGGATGAGCAGTTCTTC.

This clone appeared a few times. The chain is built from TRBV14 and TRBJ2-1; a weak D match, TRBD1 (5 bases). Germline V gene data show CDR1 as SGHDN and CDR2 as FVKESK. The CDR3 runs 13 residues. Trimming pared 3 bases from V and 7 bases from J, leaving 10 bases between. The CDR3 is CASSHQGANEQFF. The CDR3 bases are TGTGCCAGCAGCCATCAGGGCGCAAATGAGCAGTTCTTC.

This chain links TRBV6-5 with TRBJ1-1; TRBD1 matches at 8 bases. The CDR3 consists of 15 residues. V dropped 5 bases and J dropped 10; count of bases not matched to a gene: 15. Germline CDR1 reads MNHEY; CDR2 reads SVGAGI. The CDR3 is CASSKIGQGPVGAFF. CDR3 bases: TGTGCCAGCAGTAAAATCGGACAGGGTCCGGTTGGAGCTTTCTTT.

This chain connects TRBV5-1 to TRBJ2-2; TRBD2 agrees at 11 bases. V lost 4 bases, J lost 4 bases, and 9 bases stayed unmatched. Germline assignment: CDR1 SGHRS and CDR2 YFSETQ. The CDR3 covers 17 residues. The CDR3 reads CASSHGGTSGITGELFF. The CDR3 DNA follows: TGCGCCAGCAGCCATGGCGGGACTAGCGGAATCACCGGGGAGCTGTTTTTT.

The genes are TRBV14 and TRBJ1-3; TRBD1 matches 8 bases. The CDR3 has 13 amino acids. Per germline, CDR1 SGHDN and CDR2 FVKESK. Unmatched junction bases numbered 2, after V lost 8 bases and J lost 2 bases. Here the CDR3 reads CASGTGPGNTIYF. The DNA of the CDR3 is TGTGCCAGCGGGACAGGTCCTGGAAACACCATATATTTT.

The J gene is TRBJ1-1, the V gene TRBV27; the D gene is possibly TRBD1 (6 bases). The ends were cut back, 5 bases at V and 3 bases at J, with 10 bases in the middle. Germline-derived CDR1 and CDR2 are MNHEY and SMNVEV (reference sequence). The CDR3 spans 13 residues. CDR3: CASSLTGYTEAFF. CDR3 bases: TGTGCCAGCAGTCTTACAGGGTACACTGAAGCTTTCTTT.

This clone was seen once. The chain couples TRBV5-1 to TRBJ1-2; tentative D call: TRBD1 (6 bases). CDR3 size: 14 residues. CDR1 and CDR2 (germline): SGHRS, YFSETQ. The ends were cut back, 0 bases at V and 8 bases at J, with 14 bases in the middle. CDR3 amino acids: CASSLVQGSEGYTF. CDR3 in DNA: TGCGCCAGCAGCTTGGTCCAGGGGAGTGAAGGCTACACCTTC.

The chain links TRBV7-9 to TRBJ2-7; D perhaps matches TRBD2 (6 bases). V was clipped by 3 bases and J by 4 bases, with 10 bases between them. The CDR3 sequence is 13 residues long. The germline gives CDR1 SEHNR, CDR2 FQNEAQ (reference sequence). CDR3 coding DNA: TGTGCCAGCAGCTTCGGCGGGGTATACGAGCAGTACTTC. Its translation: CASSFGGVYEQYF.

A remark on this clone: A read error may produce the germline difference seen at one junction end. The chain joins TRBV9 to TRBJ2-3; 9 bases map to TRBD2. The CDR3 is 16 amino acids. Germline CDR1 reads SGDLS; CDR2 reads YYNGEE. The CDR3 sequence is CARSVGASGGTDTQYF. Written as DNA, the CDR3 is TGTGCCCGCAGCGTAGGCGCTAGCGGGGGCACAGATACGCAGTATTTT.

The chain recombines TRBV19 with TRBJ2-5, with D tentatively TRBD2 (6 bases). The CDR3 is 16 amino acids. Germline values: CDR1 LNHDA, CDR2 SQIVND (reference sequence). Trimming stripped 1 base from V and 2 bases from J, with 14 bases between. CDR3 in DNA: TGTGCCAGTAGTATAGGGCGGGGCCTTTCACAAGAGACCCAGTACTTC. This sequence encodes CASSIGRGLSQETQYF.

This clone was seen more than once but under ten times. V and J are TRBV4-1 and TRBJ2-7; 10 bases align to TRBD1. The germline V gene encodes CDR1 MGHRA and CDR2 YSYEKL. This CDR3 contains 16 residues. J lost 4 bases, V lost 4 bases, and 10 bases had no gene match. The CDR3 nucleotides read TGCGCCAGCAGCCCAACGCACGGACAGGGGGAATACGAGCAGTACTTC. Translated: CASSPTHGQGEYEQYF.

This clone was observed a handful of times. V and J are TRBV29-1 and TRBJ2-2; possibly TRBD1 for D (5 bases). Germline V gene sequence: CDR1 SQVTM, CDR2 ANQGSEA. The CDR3 has 14 residues. Deletions cut 6 bases from V and 2 bases from J, with 13 bases between. CDR3 residues: CSVKAGINTGELFF. The CDR3 nucleotides read TGCAGCGTGAAGGCAGGGATAAACACCGGGGAGCTGTTTTTT.

The chain joins TRBV5-4 to TRBJ1-2; 7 nucleotides agree with TRBD1. The CDR3 consists of 16 residues. Trimming took 3 bases from V and 4 from J; bases not matched to a gene: 12. The germline gives CDR1 SGHNT, CDR2 YYREEE (reference sequence). For the CDR3, the DNA is TGTGCCAGCAGCTCTGACCCCGGGACAGAGAGCTATGGCTACACCTTC. Its translation: CASSSDPGTESYGYTF.

The CDR3 DNA follows: TGTGCCAGCAGCTTACGGTCAGGTTGGGTAACCTACGAGCAGTACTTC. This sequence encodes CASSLRSGWVTYEQYF. The chain recombines TRBV11-1 with TRBJ2-7; the D is unclear. Germline CDR1 SGHAT, CDR2 FQDESV (reference sequence). The CDR3 is made up of 16 amino acids. Deletions cut 2 bases from V and 2 bases from J, with 16 bases between.

The genes are TRBV5-1 and TRBJ1-1, with D maybe TRBD1 (6 bases). Trimming pared 7 bases from V and 11 bases from J, leaving 27 bases between. This CDR3 has 15 residues. CDR1 and CDR2 from the germline V gene are SGHRS and YFSETQ. CDR3 bases: TGCGCCAGCGGCAAGACAGGCTCCCTTAGGAGTCGGGCTTTCTTT. Translation gives CASGKTGSLRSRAFF. Full variable domain (outside the CDR3, taken from reference TRBV5-1 and TRBJ1-1): KAGVTQTPRYLIKTRGQQVTLSCSPISGHRSVSWYQQTPGQGLQFLFEYFSETQRNKGNFPGRFSGRQFSNSRSEMNVSTLELGDSALYLCASGKTGSLRSRAFFGQGTRLTVV.

The rearrangement links TRBV30 to TRBJ2-1; 11 bases agree with TRBD2. Per germline, CDR1 GTSNPN and CDR2 SVGIG (reference sequence). The CDR3 extends over 14 amino acids. V was pared by 5 bases and J by 10 bases, with 10 bases of the junction left unmatched. The CDR3 here is CAWSLTSGVVEQFF. CDR3 DNA sequence: TGTGCCTGGTCTTTGACTAGCGGGGTAGTAGAGCAGTTCTTC. The full variable domain, rest sourced from reference TRBV30 and TRBJ2-1, is SQTIHQWPATLVQPVGSPLSLECTVEGTSNPNLYWYRQAAGRGLQLLFYSVGIGQISSEVPQNLSASRPQDRQFILSSKKLLLSDSGFYLCAWSLTSGVVEQFFGPGTRLTVL.

This clone was detected only a few times. CDR3 in DNA: TGTGCCATCAAAGGGACTAGCGGGAGGATCGACAATGAGCAGTTCTTC. This encodes CAIKGTSGRIDNEQFF. V is TRBV10-3 and J is TRBJ2-1, with 15 bases matching TRBD2. There are 16 residues in the CDR3. Germline trimming cut 7 bases from V and 5 bases from J; bases unmatched to any gene: 6. Germline V gene data show CDR1 as ENHRY and CDR2 as SYGVKD.

This rearrangement joins TRBV27 to TRBJ1-2; D remains ambiguous. The CDR3 contains 13 residues. Germline V gene sequence: CDR1 MNHEY, CDR2 SMNVEV (reference sequence). Between the trimmed V and J ends, which lost 0 bases and 8 bases, there was a span of 10 bases. CDR3 region: CASSLSRGRGYTF. The CDR3 DNA reads as TGTGCCAGCAGTTTATCGCGGGGTCGGGGCTACACCTTC.

The chain recombines TRBV29-1 with TRBJ2-1; TRBD2 is a possible D gene (5 bases). CDR3 length equals 15 residues. With 2 bases removed from V and 9 bases from J, the gap between germline ends came to 20 bases. CDR1 SQVTM and CDR2 ANQGSEA come from the germline V gene. The CDR3 sequence is CSVEPSAAQWIEQFF. The CDR3 DNA sequence: TGCAGCGTTGAACCTTCAGCGGCTCAATGGATTGAGCAGTTCTTC.

This chain joins TRBV10-1 and TRBJ2-7; tentatively, D is TRBD2 (5 bases). V lost 4 bases to trimming and J lost 0 bases, with 13 bases between them. The CDR3 extends over 15 amino acids. Looked up from germline, CDR1 is WNHNN and CDR2 is SYGVQD (reference sequence). The CDR3 DNA reads as TGCGCCAGCAGTGCGACTTACGGGGTCTCCTACGAGCAGTACTTC. Residues: CASSATYGVSYEQYF.

The genes are TRBV6-5 and TRBJ2-5; 8 positions agree with TRBD2. Germline CDR1 is MNHEY and CDR2 is SVGAGI. After removal of 7 bases from V and 1 base from J, the junction contained 5 bases not matched to a gene. The CDR3 totals 14 residues. The CDR3 spells CASKRGTSQETQYF. The CDR3 DNA sequence: TGTGCCAGCAAGCGCGGGACTAGCCAAGAGACCCAGTACTTC.

The chain recombines TRBV19 with TRBJ2-5; D unclear. The V and J ends lost 6 bases and 0 bases respectively, with 8 bases between them. Germline CDR1 and CDR2: LNHDA and SQIVND (reference sequence). The CDR3 sequence is 13 residues long. In DNA, the CDR3 is TGTGCCAGTAGGAAGGAGTACCAAGAGACCCAGTACTTC. It encodes CASRKEYQETQYF.

The chain uses TRBV11-3 and TRBJ2-3; 7 nucleotides line up with TRBD1. Germline CDR1 is SGHNT and CDR2 is YENEEA. The CDR3 spans 17 residues. V trimming: 3 bases; J trimming: 0 bases; junction bases outside the gene matches: 9. The CDR3 nucleotides are TGTGCCAGCAGCTTCGACAAGAACAGGGGTAGCACAGATACGCAGTATTTT. This translates into CASSFDKNRGSTDTQYF.

V usage is TRBV7-6 and J usage is TRBJ2-1; 7 nucleotides match TRBD2. Trimming removed 2 bases from V and 0 bases from J; junction bases left unmatched: 4. Germline V lookup: CDR1 SGHVS, CDR2 FNYEAQ. This CDR3 has 16 amino acids. DNA of the CDR3: TGTGCCAGCAGCTTAACCCCTAGCGGCTCCTACAATGAGCAGTTCTTC. As protein: CASSLTPSGSYNEQFF.

V and J are TRBV29-1 and TRBJ2-3, with 11 bases that match TRBD1. The CDR3 extends over 14 amino acids. V was clipped by 7 bases and J by 3 bases; unmatched bases: 6. Germline CDR1 is SQVTM and CDR2 is ANQGSEA. CDR3 in amino acids: CSGRDRGYTDTQYF. The CDR3 DNA reads TGCAGCGGCCGGGACAGGGGGTATACAGATACGCAGTATTTT.